This T cell receptor beta chain originates from a study of CD8 T cells in Susac syndrome. The RNA input was about 0.45 to 1 ug, and it was reverse transcribed with random hexamers. With immunoSEQ multiplex PCR, TCR beta CDR3 was amplified across 54 Vbeta and 13 Jbeta. TCRdb itself ran the immunoSEQ multiplex PCR reads through MiXCR, one entry per CDR3 protein. The table includes around 150,000 distinct CDR3 sequences, around 94% detected once. The V and J ends lost 3 bases and 12 bases, in that order; junction bases with no gene match: 11. This CDR3 has 14 amino acids. Germline V CDR1 and CDR2: ENHRY, SYGVKD.

The clonotype was recovered from a human donor with multiple sclerosis. Sequencing input: CD4+ T cells from PBMCs. The chain joins TRBV10-3 to TRBJ1-2; TRBD1 agrees at 9 bases. CDR3 amino acids: CAISDPGQGIGHTF. The CDR3 DNA is TGTGCCATCAGTGACCCGGGACAGGGTATAGGGCACACCTTC.